This T cell receptor (beta chain) was captured by sequencing in a study of cytomegalovirus exposure and HLA in healthy donors. Study findings and constraints: There were several of the most significant clusters that appeared linked to common viral pathogens in a later analysis.

V lost 3 bases, J lost 4 bases, and 12 bases lay in between. This CDR3 is 14 amino acids long. Per germline, CDR1 LNHDA and CDR2 SQIVND (reference sequence). 13 Jbeta primers and 60 Vbeta primers were used for the PCR. Sequencing used immunoSEQ multiplex PCR; TCRdb keeps in-frame clones, though not all of them. The sample holds around 84,000 clones. A remark on this clone: Its antigen is undetermined.

The V call is TRBV19, the J call TRBJ1-2; D unclear. The sample taken for sequencing was PBMCs. The origin of this receptor is a young man in good health and CMV-seronegative. This CDR3 reads CASSIIVEAYGYTF. Here the CDR3 DNA reads TGTGCCAGTAGTATCATCGTGGAGGCCTATGGCTACACCTTC. The whole variable domain, filled in from reference TRBV19 and TRBJ1-2, reads DGGITQSPKYLFRKEGQNVTLSCEQNLNHDAMYWYRQDPGQGLRLIYYSQIVNDFQKGDIAEGYSVSREKKESFPLTVTSAQKNPTAFYLCASSIIVEAYGYTFGSGTRLTVV.